The TCR beta chain described here comes from a study of cytomegalovirus exposure and HLA in healthy donors. Turning to the study itself: The Caucasian-associated ancestry cluster contained 81% of the roughly 400 genotyped donors.

This PCR relied on a set of 60 Vbeta primers and 13 Jbeta primers. Profiled with immunoSEQ multiplex PCR; TCRdb holds only in-frame clones, not every one. The sample has 140,000 to 150,000 clones, approximately 76% seen once. This clone was recorded a few times. The antigen remains unidentified. Trimming removed 8 bases from V and 9 bases from J; junction bases left unmatched: 16. This CDR3 has 15 amino acids. CDR1 and CDR2 (germline): SGHNT, YENEEA. Regarding the study as a whole: Researchers had no immune exposure information except CMV serostatus available. Presence/absence analyses took donor sequencing depth as roughly uniform. In a later analysis, V- and J-gene trimming of beta chains associated with a DCLRE1C missense variant, replicated independently.

The J gene is TRBJ2-1, the V gene TRBV11-3, with 7 positions matching TRBD2. The TCR comes from a middle-aged man in good health and CMV-seronegative. The sequencing input was PBMCs. The CDR3 DNA follows: TGTGCCAGCCGGGGAGGTACGGGGGGAAGAGGTGAGCAGTTCTTC. Translating gives CASRGGTGGRGEQFF.